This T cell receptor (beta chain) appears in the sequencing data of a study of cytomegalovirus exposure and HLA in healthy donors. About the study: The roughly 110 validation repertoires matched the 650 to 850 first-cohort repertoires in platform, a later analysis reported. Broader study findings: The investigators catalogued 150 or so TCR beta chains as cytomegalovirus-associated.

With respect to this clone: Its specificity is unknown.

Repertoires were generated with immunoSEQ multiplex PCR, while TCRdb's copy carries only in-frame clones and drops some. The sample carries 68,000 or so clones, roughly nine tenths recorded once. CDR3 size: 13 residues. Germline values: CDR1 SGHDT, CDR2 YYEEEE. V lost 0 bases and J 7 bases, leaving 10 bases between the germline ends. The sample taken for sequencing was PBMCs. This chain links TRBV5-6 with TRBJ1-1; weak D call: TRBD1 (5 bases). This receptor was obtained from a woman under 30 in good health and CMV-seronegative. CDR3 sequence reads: CASSLGQRIEAFF. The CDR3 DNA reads TGTGCCAGCAGCTTGGGACAGAGGATTGAAGCTTTCTTT.